Below, one TCR beta chain is given with its context. Its antigen is not known. These data originate in a study of T cell repertoires in cytomegalovirus infection. Study context: Shared public TCR beta signatures pointed to both CMV infection and a matching HLA type.

TCRdb independently ran MiXCR on the reads; one entry per CDR3 protein. This sample yields roughly 630,000 distinct CDR3 sequences, of which approximately 25% are seen a single time; approximately 8% belongs to the top ten. The study, taken as a whole, reports: CMV-specific TCR beta clonotypes restricted by HLA-C were the ones dominating the ex vivo response. Pooled public TCR beta family frequency picked out CMV carriers with the relevant HLA.

This clonotype was sampled from a human donor in good health (CMV status not recorded). Some clones in this sample may be carry-over from other donors' samples. Input material: CD8+ T cells from PBMCs.

The CDR3 loop reads CASSPTVFVDQLYNEQFF. CDR3 in DNA: TGTGCCAGCAGTCCGACCGTATTCGTCGATCAATTATACAATGAGCAGTTCTTC. This chain uses TRBV28 with TRBJ2-1; no clear D gene. Per germline, CDR1 MDHEN and CDR2 SYDVKM. Trimming removed 5 bases from V and 4 bases from J, with 24 bases in between. The CDR3 covers 18 residues. The whole variable domain, filled in from reference TRBV28 and TRBJ2-1, reads DVKVTQSSRYLVKRTGEKVFLECVQDMDHENMFWYRQDPGLGLRLIYFSYDVKMKEKGDIPEGYSVSREKKERFSLILESASTNQTSMYLCASSPTVFVDQLYNEQFFGPGTRLTVL.